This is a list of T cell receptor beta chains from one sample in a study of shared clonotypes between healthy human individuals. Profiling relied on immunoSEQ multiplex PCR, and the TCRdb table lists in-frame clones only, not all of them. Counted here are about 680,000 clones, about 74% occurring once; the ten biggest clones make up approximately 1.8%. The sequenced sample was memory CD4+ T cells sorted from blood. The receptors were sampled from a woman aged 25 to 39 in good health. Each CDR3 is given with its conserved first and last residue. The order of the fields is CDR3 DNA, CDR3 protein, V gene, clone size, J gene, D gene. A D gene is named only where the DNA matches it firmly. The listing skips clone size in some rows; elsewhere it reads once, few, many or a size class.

CDR3 DNA: TGTGCCAGCAGTTATGCTCTTGGGGGGCTAGAGCAGTACTTC
CDR3 protein: CASSYALGGLEQYF
V gene: TRBV6-6
clone size: -
J gene: TRBJ2-7
D gene: -

CDR3 DNA: TGTGCCAGCAGTCACGTCGGGATTTTGGGAAACATTCAGTACTTC
CDR3 protein: CASSHVGILGNIQYF
V gene: TRBV6-1
clone size: -
J gene: TRBJ2-4
D gene: -

CDR3 DNA: TGTGCCAGTAGTATGCACTCCGGGACGACCCTCTCTGGGGCCAACGTCCTGACTTTC
CDR3 protein: CASSMHSGTTLSGANVLTF
V gene: TRBV19
clone size: -
J gene: TRBJ2-6
D gene: -

CDR3 DNA: TGTGCCAGCAGTGGAACGTGGGCCGGGGAGCTGTTTTTT
CDR3 protein: CASSGTWAGELFF
V gene: TRBV2
clone size: -
J gene: TRBJ2-2
D gene: -

CDR3 DNA: TGCGCCAGCAGCCAACCGGTTAGCGGCCTTTACGAGCAGTACTTC
CDR3 protein: CASSQPVSGLYEQYF
V gene: TRBV4-1
clone size: -
J gene: TRBJ2-7
D gene: -

CDR3 DNA: TGTGCCAGCAGTGACGCAGGGCGGAAGCCCCAGCATTTT
CDR3 protein: CASSDAGRKPQHF
V gene: TRBV2
clone size: -
J gene: TRBJ1-5
D gene: -

CDR3 DNA: TGTGCCAGCAGCCAAGATGGACGGGGGACTGAAGCTTTCTTT
CDR3 protein: CASSQDGRGTEAFF
V gene: TRBV4-2
clone size: -
J gene: TRBJ1-1
D gene: -

CDR3 DNA: TGTGCCAGCGGCACAGGGGGGAACACTGAAGCTTTCTTT
CDR3 protein: CASGTGGNTEAFF
V gene: TRBV2
clone size: -
J gene: TRBJ1-1
D gene: TRBD1

CDR3 DNA: TGTGCCAGCAGGGGGACGGGCTTCTACGAGCAGTACTTC
CDR3 protein: CASRGTGFYEQYF
V gene: TRBV2
clone size: -
J gene: TRBJ2-7
D gene: -

CDR3 DNA: TGCGCCAGCAGCTCCGGGACAGCCGGCGGTGAGCAGTTCTTC
CDR3 protein: CASSSGTAGGEQFF
V gene: TRBV5-1
clone size: -
J gene: TRBJ2-1
D gene: TRBD1

CDR3 DNA: TGTGCCAGCCAAAGACTATACCAAGAGACCCAGTACTTC
CDR3 protein: CASQRLYQETQYF
V gene: TRBV28
clone size: -
J gene: TRBJ2-5
D gene: -

CDR3 DNA: TGTGCCAGCAGTGCAAGGGGCACAGATACGCAGTATTTT
CDR3 protein: CASSARGTDTQYF
V gene: TRBV2
clone size: -
J gene: TRBJ2-3
D gene: -

CDR3 DNA: TGCGCCAGCAGCCAAGGGGCCCGGGGTAGGGGAACAGATACGCAGTATTTT
CDR3 protein: CASSQGARGRGTDTQYF
V gene: TRBV4-1
clone size: -
J gene: TRBJ2-3
D gene: -

CDR3 DNA: TGCGCCAGCAGCCCTGCGTATCAGGGAACCTCCTACGAGCAGTACTTC
CDR3 protein: CASSPAYQGTSYEQYF
V gene: TRBV5-1
clone size: -
J gene: TRBJ2-7
D gene: -

CDR3 DNA: TGTGCCAGCAGTTCCCAATCACTAGCGGGCAGCTCCTACGAGCAGTACTTC
CDR3 protein: CASSSQSLAGSSYEQYF
V gene: TRBV28
clone size: -
J gene: TRBJ2-7
D gene: TRBD2

CDR3 DNA: TGCGCCAGCACCGAGACGACAGGCAACTCTGGAAACACCATATATTTT
CDR3 protein: CASTETTGNSGNTIYF
V gene: TRBV5-1
clone size: -
J gene: TRBJ1-3
D gene: -

CDR3 DNA: TGTGCCAGCAGCCGGGGACTAGCGGGAGGAGATACGCAGTATTTT
CDR3 protein: CASSRGLAGGDTQYF
V gene: TRBV14
clone size: once
J gene: TRBJ2-3
D gene: TRBD2

CDR3 DNA: TGTGCCAGCACCACTGACAGGGCGAAGAACACCGGGGAGCTGTTTTTT
CDR3 protein: CASTTDRAKNTGELFF
V gene: TRBV5-4
clone size: many
J gene: TRBJ2-2
D gene: TRBD1

CDR3 DNA: TGTGCCAGCAGCTTAACCCGGACGGCGAACACTGAAGCTTTCTTT
CDR3 protein: CASSLTRTANTEAFF
V gene: TRBV7-8
clone size: few
J gene: TRBJ1-1
D gene: -

CDR3 DNA: TGTGCCAGCAGCACCCTACAGGGCTACGAGCAGTACTTC
CDR3 protein: CASSTLQGYEQYF
V gene: TRBV5-8
clone size: -
J gene: TRBJ2-7
D gene: -

CDR3 DNA: TGCGCCAGCAGCTTGGACTTCTCCTACAATGAGCAGTTCTTC
CDR3 protein: CASSLDFSYNEQFF
V gene: TRBV5-1
clone size: many
J gene: TRBJ2-1
D gene: -

CDR3 DNA: TGTGCCTGGAGCCCAGGGAGGTACGAGCAGTACTTC
CDR3 protein: CAWSPGRYEQYF
V gene: TRBV30
clone size: -
J gene: TRBJ2-7
D gene: -

CDR3 DNA: TGTGCCAGTAGTAGGGGACAGGGGGCGCGGAGCAATCAGCCCCAGCATTTT
CDR3 protein: CASSRGQGARSNQPQHF
V gene: TRBV19
clone size: -
J gene: TRBJ1-5
D gene: TRBD1

CDR3 DNA: TGTGCCACCAGCAGACCCGGGACATTGGCGGAGACCCAGTACTTC
CDR3 protein: CATSRPGTLAETQYF
V gene: TRBV15
clone size: -
J gene: TRBJ2-5
D gene: -

CDR3 DNA: TGTGCCAGCAGTTTGGGACAGGGGGCCATGGGAGGCTACACCTTC
CDR3 protein: CASSLGQGAMGGYTF
V gene: TRBV28
clone size: -
J gene: TRBJ1-2
D gene: TRBD1

CDR3 DNA: TGTGCCAGCAGTTTAAAGGGGCCCCGCGGAGCTACGCAGTATTTT
CDR3 protein: CASSLKGPRGATQYF
V gene: TRBV28
clone size: many
J gene: TRBJ2-3
D gene: -

CDR3 DNA: TGTGCCAGCAGTAAGCAGGTGACAGGGGTGAACATTCAGTACTTC
CDR3 protein: CASSKQVTGVNIQYF
V gene: TRBV6-5
clone size: few
J gene: TRBJ2-4
D gene: TRBD1

CDR3 DNA: TGCGCCAGCACGCCGGGACAGGGGCATTACGAGCAGTACTTC
CDR3 protein: CASTPGQGHYEQYF
V gene: TRBV5-1
clone size: -
J gene: TRBJ2-7
D gene: TRBD1

CDR3 DNA: TGCGCCAGCTTGGGTCCACTCGGGACTTTT
CDR3 protein: CASLGPLGTF
V gene: TRBV10-1
clone size: -
J gene: TRBJ1-3
D gene: -

CDR3 DNA: TGTGCCAGCAGCTTTGGGTCGAGGGGAAGCTATGGCTACACCTTC
CDR3 protein: CASSFGSRGSYGYTF
V gene: TRBV7-9
clone size: once
J gene: TRBJ1-2
D gene: -

CDR3 DNA: TGTGCCAGCAGCCCTCGGGGTGGAGAGTGGAACACTGAAGCTTTCTTT
CDR3 protein: CASSPRGGEWNTEAFF
V gene: TRBV5-4
clone size: -
J gene: TRBJ1-1
D gene: -

CDR3 DNA: TGTGCCAGCAGGCTTTCGAGGGGTTCTGCCGACGAGCAGTACTTC
CDR3 protein: CASRLSRGSADEQYF
V gene: TRBV2
clone size: -
J gene: TRBJ2-7
D gene: -

CDR3 DNA: TGTGCCAGTAGTAGAGGACTAGTTGGGGGGGGCACAGATACGCAGTATTTT
CDR3 protein: CASSRGLVGGGTDTQYF
V gene: TRBV19
clone size: -
J gene: TRBJ2-3
D gene: TRBD2

CDR3 DNA: TGTGCCAGCAGGACTAGCGGGAGCTCCTACAATGAGCAGTTCTTC
CDR3 protein: CASRTSGSSYNEQFF
V gene: TRBV25-1
clone size: once
J gene: TRBJ2-1
D gene: TRBD2

CDR3 DNA: TGCGCCAGCAGCTTGGCCGCTCCGGGACTAGCGGGATTTATAACTACACGCTCCTACGAGCAGTACTTC
CDR3 protein: CASSLAAPGLAGFITTRSYEQYF
V gene: TRBV5-1
clone size: -
J gene: TRBJ2-7
D gene: TRBD2

CDR3 DNA: TGCGCCAGCAGCTTGGGTGACTCTTACACCTTC
CDR3 protein: CASSLGDSYTF
V gene: TRBV5-1
clone size: -
J gene: TRBJ1-2
D gene: -

CDR3 DNA: TGCGCCAGCAGCACAGGGTTTGGTCAGCCCCAGCATTTT
CDR3 protein: CASSTGFGQPQHF
V gene: TRBV5-1
clone size: -
J gene: TRBJ1-5
D gene: -

CDR3 DNA: TGTGCCAGTAGTCCCCGGACAGGAGTATACAATGAGCAGTTCTTC
CDR3 protein: CASSPRTGVYNEQFF
V gene: TRBV19
clone size: -
J gene: TRBJ2-1
D gene: TRBD1

CDR3 DNA: TGTGCAAGTCGCTTAGTAACCGGGACAGGGGTCACCGGGGAGCTGTTTTTT
CDR3 protein: CASRLVTGTGVTGELFF
V gene: TRBV12-2
clone size: few
J gene: TRBJ2-2
D gene: -

CDR3 DNA: TGTGCCAGCAGCCCCTGGGGGTCTCCGCCCTACGAGCAGTACTTC
CDR3 protein: CASSPWGSPPYEQYF
V gene: TRBV7-9
clone size: -
J gene: TRBJ2-7
D gene: -

CDR3 DNA: TGTGCCAGCAGCTTAGGAGCGGGAGGGGGTTCTAATGAGCAGTTCTTC
CDR3 protein: CASSLGAGGGSNEQFF
V gene: TRBV11-2
clone size: -
J gene: TRBJ2-1
D gene: TRBD2

CDR3 DNA: TGTGCCAGCAGGACTAACCCCTACAATGAGCAGTTCTTC
CDR3 protein: CASRTNPYNEQFF
V gene: TRBV6-5
clone size: -
J gene: TRBJ2-1
D gene: -

CDR3 DNA: TGCAGCGTTGATTGGTTGGCTAGCGCGCAAGAGACCCAGTACTTC
CDR3 protein: CSVDWLASAQETQYF
V gene: TRBV29-1
clone size: -
J gene: TRBJ2-5
D gene: -

CDR3 DNA: TGTGCCACCAGCAGGATGGGACAGGCGCAGAATGAGCAGTTCTTC
CDR3 protein: CATSRMGQAQNEQFF
V gene: TRBV15
clone size: -
J gene: TRBJ2-1
D gene: TRBD1

CDR3 DNA: TGTGCCAGCAGCCAACCGAAGACTAGCGGGTTGGGGTGGGAGCAGTACTTC
CDR3 protein: CASSQPKTSGLGWEQYF
V gene: TRBV14
clone size: -
J gene: TRBJ2-7
D gene: TRBD2

CDR3 DNA: TGCAGCGTTGAGCCCGGGGCCGGGGGCACAGATACGCAGTATTTT
CDR3 protein: CSVEPGAGGTDTQYF
V gene: TRBV29-1
clone size: -
J gene: TRBJ2-3
D gene: -

CDR3 DNA: TGTGCCAGCAGTTACTCGACGACGGGACAGGCATCCGCTGGAAACACCATATATTTT
CDR3 protein: CASSYSTTGQASAGNTIYF
V gene: TRBV6-8
clone size: -
J gene: TRBJ1-3
D gene: TRBD1

CDR3 DNA: TGTGCCAGCAGTGAGCTCGGGGGCGCGGGTGGCTACACCTTC
CDR3 protein: CASSELGGAGGYTF
V gene: TRBV2
clone size: once
J gene: TRBJ1-2
D gene: -

CDR3 DNA: TGTGCCAGCAGCCTCCCGGGAGACACTGGCTATGGCTACACCTTC
CDR3 protein: CASSLPGDTGYGYTF
V gene: TRBV7-9
clone size: -
J gene: TRBJ1-2
D gene: -